This entry concerns a single T cell receptor (beta chain). Sequenced by immunoSEQ multiplex PCR; TCRdb stores in-frame clones only, minus some. Of over a million clones listed, approximately 80% are singletons. This sample stems from a study of shared clonotypes between healthy human individuals. Study context: Per donor, three plates held CD4 naive cells, three held CD4 memory, two held CD8 naive and one held CD8 memory.

This CDR3 is 12 amino acids long. Deletions cut 2 bases from V and 5 bases from J, with 6 bases between. Germline CDR1 LNHDA, CDR2 SQIVND (reference sequence). The sequence was obtained from a young man in good health. Some clones in this sample may be carry-over from other donors' samples. The chain employs TRBV19 and TRBJ2-5, with D perhaps matching TRBD1 (5 bases). The sequencing input was memory CD4+ T cells from PBMCs. Subset described: CD45RA-negative fraction. CDR3 DNA sequence: TGTGCCAGTAGTATATGGGGCGAGACCCAGTACTTC. As protein: CASSIWGETQYF.